Given below is one T cell receptor beta chain in context. These data come from a study of blood T cell repertoires in COVID-19. The CDR3 has 15 residues. The germline V gene encodes CDR1 SNHLY and CDR2 FYNNEI. Trimming took 10 bases from V and 8 from J, leaving 23 bases between them. The repertoire was sequenced with immunoSEQ multiplex PCR; TCRdb's copy has only in-frame clones and lacks some. The profile shows around 72,000 clones, 85% to 90% of them singletons. Input material: peripheral blood. This receptor was taken from a man aged 70-80 years with active or convalescent COVID-19. This chain joins TRBV2 and TRBJ1-4; tentative D call: TRBD1 (6 bases). The CDR3 region is CATRSRGTPGEKLFF. CDR3 coding DNA: TGTGCCACCCGATCACGTGGGACACCGGGCGAAAAACTGTTTTTT.